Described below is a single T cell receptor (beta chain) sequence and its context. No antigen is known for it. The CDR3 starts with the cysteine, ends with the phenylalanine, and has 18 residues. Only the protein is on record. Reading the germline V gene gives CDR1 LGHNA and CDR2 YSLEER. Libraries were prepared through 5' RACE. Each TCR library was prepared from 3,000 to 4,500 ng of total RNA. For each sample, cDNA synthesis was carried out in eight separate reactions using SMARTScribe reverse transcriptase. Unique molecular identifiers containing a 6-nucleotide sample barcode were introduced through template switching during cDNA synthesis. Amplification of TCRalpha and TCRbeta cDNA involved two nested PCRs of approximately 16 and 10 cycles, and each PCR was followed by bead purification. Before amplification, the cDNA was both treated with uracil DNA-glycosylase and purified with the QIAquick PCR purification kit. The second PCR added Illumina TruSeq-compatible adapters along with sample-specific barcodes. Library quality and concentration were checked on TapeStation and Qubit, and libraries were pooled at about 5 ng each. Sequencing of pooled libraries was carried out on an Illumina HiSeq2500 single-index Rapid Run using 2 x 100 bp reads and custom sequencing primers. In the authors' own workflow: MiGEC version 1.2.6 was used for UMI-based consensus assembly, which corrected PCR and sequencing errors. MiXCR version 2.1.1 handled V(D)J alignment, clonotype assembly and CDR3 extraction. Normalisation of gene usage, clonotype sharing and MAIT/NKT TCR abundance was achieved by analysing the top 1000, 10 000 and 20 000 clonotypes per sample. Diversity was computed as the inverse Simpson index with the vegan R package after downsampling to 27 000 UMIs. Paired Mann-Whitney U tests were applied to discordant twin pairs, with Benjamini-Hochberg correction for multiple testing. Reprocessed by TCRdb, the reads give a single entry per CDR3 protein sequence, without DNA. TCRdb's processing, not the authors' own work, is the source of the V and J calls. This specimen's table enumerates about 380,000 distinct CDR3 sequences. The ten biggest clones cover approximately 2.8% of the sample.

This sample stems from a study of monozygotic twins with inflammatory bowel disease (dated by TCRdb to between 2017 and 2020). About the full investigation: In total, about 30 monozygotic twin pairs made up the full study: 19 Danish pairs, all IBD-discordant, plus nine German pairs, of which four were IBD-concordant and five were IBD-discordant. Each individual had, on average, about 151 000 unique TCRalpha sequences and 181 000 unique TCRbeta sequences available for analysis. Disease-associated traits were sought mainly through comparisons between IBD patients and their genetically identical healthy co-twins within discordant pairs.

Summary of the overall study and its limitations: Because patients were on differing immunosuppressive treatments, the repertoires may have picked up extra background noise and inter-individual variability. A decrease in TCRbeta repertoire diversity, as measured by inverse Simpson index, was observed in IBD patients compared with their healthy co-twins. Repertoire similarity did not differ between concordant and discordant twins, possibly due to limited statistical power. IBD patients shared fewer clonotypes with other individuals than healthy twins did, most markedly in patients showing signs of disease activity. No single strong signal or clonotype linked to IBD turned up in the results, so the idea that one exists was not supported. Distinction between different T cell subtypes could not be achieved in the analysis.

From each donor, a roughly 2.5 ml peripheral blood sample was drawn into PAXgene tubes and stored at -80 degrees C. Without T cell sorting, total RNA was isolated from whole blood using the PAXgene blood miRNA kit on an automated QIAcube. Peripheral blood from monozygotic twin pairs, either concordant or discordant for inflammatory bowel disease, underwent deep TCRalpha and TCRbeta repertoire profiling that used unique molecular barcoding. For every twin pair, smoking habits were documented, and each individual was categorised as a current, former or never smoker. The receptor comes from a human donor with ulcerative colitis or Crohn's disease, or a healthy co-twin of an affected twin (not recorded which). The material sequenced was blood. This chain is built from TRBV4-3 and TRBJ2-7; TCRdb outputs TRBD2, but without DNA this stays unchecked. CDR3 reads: CASSLRFGTSGGLGEQYF.